The 21 T cell receptor beta chains below all came from one sample that was sequenced in a study of blood T cell repertoires in COVID-19 (TCRdb year 2020). Library preparation was by the immunoSEQ multiplex PCR assay. The source is immuneACCESS, and TCRdb retained only in-frame sequences with V and J called. Part of the clones is not carried over; for the studies checked, unresolved V genes explain less than half of this, and the remainder is unexplained. Counted in this sample were roughly 300,000 clones; approximately 90% of them appeared once. Clones ranked in the top ten supply approximately 5.3% of the sample. The sequencing sample was made of PBMCs or T cells enriched from blood (not recorded which). All receptors come from a woman between 25 and 40 years old who had recovered from COVID-19.

V is TRBV3-1 (or the pseudogene TRBV3-2) and J is TRBJ1-5; TRBD1 matches at 12 bases. The V and J ends lost 4 bases and 6 bases, in that order; junction bases with no gene match: 4. The CDR3 sequence is 15 residues long. Germline CDR1 LGHDT, CDR2 YNNKEL (reference sequence). CDR3 nucleotide sequence: TGTGCCAGCAGCCCCGGGACAGGGGGCGGTCAGCCCCAGCATTTT. The encoded protein is CASSPGTGGGQPQHF.

V gene TRBV19 combines with J gene TRBJ2-5; no reliable D call. Trimming shortened V by 3 bases and J by 5 bases, and 16 bases separated the two germline ends. The CDR3 runs to 15 residues. Germline V gene data show CDR1 as LNHDA and CDR2 as SQIVND (reference sequence). Here the CDR3 reads CASSIGFKRFETQYF. The CDR3 DNA is TGTGCCAGTAGTATCGGATTTAAGAGGTTCGAGACCCAGTACTTC.

This clone has a single count. The rearrangement links TRBV7-9 to TRBJ1-2; no definite D call. V was trimmed by 2 bases and J by 1 base, leaving 8 bases between them. CDR3 size: 14 residues. Germline CDR1 reads SEHNR; CDR2 reads FQNEAQ (reference sequence). The CDR3 region has the DNA TGTGCCAGCAGCTTATCCAATTTTAACTATGGCTACACCTTC. Protein: CASSLSNFNYGYTF.

The chain uses TRBV7-8 and TRBJ1-5; perhaps TRBD1 as D (6 bases). With 5 bases removed from V and 5 bases from J, the gap between germline ends came to 22 bases. There are 17 residues in the CDR3. The V gene's germline CDR1 is SGHVS and CDR2 FQNEAQ. The CDR3 bases are TGTGCCAGCAGCCCCCGTAAAAATACAGGGATGGATCAGCCCCAGCATTTT. Translation gives CASSPRKNTGMDQPQHF.

The chain combines TRBV3-1 (or the pseudogene TRBV3-2) with TRBJ1-1; unclear D gene. CDR1 is LGHDT, CDR2 YNNKEL, per germline (reference sequence). Trimming removed 0 bases at V and 4 bases at J, with 9 bases between. This CDR3 has 14 residues. CDR3 protein: CASSQDSRTTEAFF. In nucleotides, the CDR3 is TGTGCCAGCAGCCAAGACTCCAGAACCACTGAAGCTTTCTTT.

The CDR3 DNA sequence: TGCGCCAGCAGCTCCTCGACGCTGAGGGACACTGAAGCTTTCTTT. Encoded protein: CASSSSTLRDTEAFF. This chain uses TRBV5-1 with TRBJ1-1, with unresolved D. This CDR3 is 15 amino acids long. Trimming pared 3 bases from V and 3 bases from J, leaving 15 bases between. The germline CDR1 and CDR2 sequences are SGHRS and YFSETQ.

This chain uses TRBV7-6 with TRBJ1-2; 7 bases are shared with TRBD1. Germline CDR1 reads SGHVS; CDR2 reads FNYEAQ. This CDR3 has 15 amino acids. After removal of 5 bases from V and 0 bases from J, the junction contained 6 bases not matched to a gene. The CDR3 DNA reads TGTGCCAGCAGCCTTGGACAGGCATCTAACTATGGCTACACCTTC. This encodes CASSLGQASNYGYTF.

The genes are TRBV6-2 or TRBV6-3 and TRBJ1-1; no clear D. There are 13 residues in the CDR3. V was shortened by 5 bases and J by 6 bases, with 13 bases between the two germline ends. The germline V gene has CDR1 MNHEY and CDR2 SVGEGT. The CDR3 protein is CASSPGVRAEAFF. CDR3 bases: TGTGCCAGCAGTCCCGGGGTTAGGGCTGAAGCTTTCTTT.

The genes are TRBV6-2 or TRBV6-3 and TRBJ2-7; D might be TRBD2 (7 bases). V was trimmed by 5 bases and J by 6 bases, leaving 8 bases between them. The CDR3 runs 11 residues. The germline gives CDR1 MNHEY, CDR2 SVGEGT. In DNA, the CDR3 is TGTGCCAGCAGTAGGGGGGGCGAGCAGTACTTC. It is translated as CASSRGGEQYF.

V and J are TRBV5-1 and TRBJ1-2; no clear D gene. Per germline, CDR1 SGHRS and CDR2 YFSETQ. The V end lost 4 bases, the J end lost 2 bases, and 3 bases lay between the germline ends. This CDR3 contains 11 residues. The CDR3 spells CASSANYGYTF. The CDR3 DNA follows: TGCGCCAGCAGCGCGAACTATGGCTACACCTTC.

The rearrangement joins TRBV5-4 to TRBJ2-5; 9 bases map to TRBD2. The CDR3 covers 16 residues. The ends lost 0 bases at V and 5 bases at J; junction bases unmatched: 8. Per germline, CDR1 SGHNT and CDR2 YYREEE (reference sequence). The CDR3 DNA is TGTGCCAGCAGCTTGGGTCTAGCGGGGAGTCAGGAGACCCAGTACTTC. It translates to CASSLGLAGSQETQYF.

The chain has TRBV14 and TRBJ1-3; 8 nucleotides align to TRBD1. Trimming at V came to 5 bases and at J to 3 bases, leaving 6 bases not matched to a gene. CDR1 is SGHDN and CDR2 is FVKESK in the germline V gene. This CDR3 has 15 amino acids. The CDR3, as DNA: TGTGCCAGCAGCTACAGGGGGTATGGTGGAAACACCATATATTTT. Translating it yields CASSYRGYGGNTIYF.

The chain has TRBV25-1 and TRBJ2-7; 7 nucleotides agree with TRBD1. After removal of 0 bases from V and 3 bases from J, the junction contained 2 bases not matched to a gene. Looked up from germline, CDR1 is MGHDK and CDR2 is SYGVNS. The CDR3 runs to 14 residues. Here the CDR3 reads CASSEYSGGYEQYF. CDR3 DNA sequence: TGTGCCAGCAGTGAATATTCAGGGGGCTACGAGCAGTACTTC.

This chain connects TRBV19 to TRBJ1-2; a weak D match, TRBD1 (6 bases). V was clipped by 8 bases and J by 5 bases, with 24 bases between them. From germline, CDR1 is LNHDA and CDR2 SQIVND (reference sequence). This CDR3 is 16 amino acids long. CDR3 nucleotides: TGTGCCAGTCCCATTCCCAGGGATATAGGGGGATATGGCTACACCTTC. Translated: CASPIPRDIGGYGYTF. Filled out from reference TRBV19 and TRBJ1-2, the complete variable domain reads DGGITQSPKYLFRKEGQNVTLSCEQNLNHDAMYWYRQDPGQGLRLIYYSQIVNDFQKGDIAEGYSVSREKKESFPLTVTSAQKNPTAFYLCASPIPRDIGGYGYTFGSGTRLTVV.

The V call is TRBV5-4, the J call TRBJ1-2; TRBD1 might be the D (6 bases). The germline V gene has CDR1 SGHNT and CDR2 YYREEE (reference sequence). The CDR3 extends over 13 amino acids. Trimming removed 3 bases at V and 8 bases at J, with 14 bases between. CDR3 coding DNA: TGTGCCAGCAGCTCGGAGCGGGGGGCGGGCTACACCTTC. Its translation is CASSSERGAGYTF.

This chain connects TRBV5-1 to TRBJ2-7, with D perhaps matching TRBD1 (6 bases). Germline CDR1 and CDR2: SGHRS and YFSETQ. The CDR3 loop spans 14 amino acids. Between the trimmed V and J ends, which lost 3 bases and 5 bases, there was a span of 15 bases. The CDR3 loop reads CASSWVAGVNEQYF. As DNA, the CDR3 is TGCGCCAGCAGCTGGGTGGCAGGGGTCAACGAGCAGTACTTC. The full variable domain, its missing parts supplied by reference TRBV5-1 and TRBJ2-7, is KAGVTQTPRYLIKTRGQQVTLSCSPISGHRSVSWYQQTPGQGLQFLFEYFSETQRNKGNFPGRFSGRQFSNSRSEMNVSTLELGDSALYLCASSWVAGVNEQYFGPGTRLTVT.

V and J are TRBV7-9 and TRBJ2-5, with a weak D call TRBD1 (6 bases). The V and J ends lost 5 bases and 1 base respectively, with 14 bases between them. The CDR3 has 15 amino acids. Germline V lookup: CDR1 SEHNR, CDR2 FQNEAQ (reference sequence). This CDR3 is CASSPHGGSQETQYF. The CDR3 nucleotides read TGTGCCAGCAGCCCCCATGGGGGCAGCCAAGAGACCCAGTACTTC. Supplemented by reference TRBV7-9 and TRBJ2-5, the full variable domain reads DTGVSQNPRHKITKRGQNVTFRCDPISEHNRLYWYRQTLGQGPEFLTYFQNEAQLEKSRLLSDRFSAERPKGSFSTLEIQRTEQGDSAMYLCASSPHGGSQETQYFGPGTRLLVL.

This clone was recorded only once. As DNA, the CDR3 is TGCGCCAGCAGCTTCGGGACAGGGGAGGGTGAGCAGTACTTC. Its translation is CASSFGTGEGEQYF. The chain carries TRBV5-1 and TRBJ2-7, with 10 positions matching TRBD1. Germline V CDR1 and CDR2: SGHRS, YFSETQ. V was pared by 2 bases and J by 7 bases, with 6 bases of the junction left unmatched. There are 14 residues in the CDR3.

This chain connects TRBV30 to TRBJ1-2, with 7 positions matching TRBD1. This CDR3 has 14 residues. The germline V gene has CDR1 GTSNPN and CDR2 SVGIG (reference sequence). V lost 2 bases and J lost 4; bases outside the gene matches: 7. The CDR3 nucleotides read TGTGCCTGGAGTTCACAGGGGTGGGTCTATGGCTACACCTTC. Amino acid sequence: CAWSSQGWVYGYTF.

The chain recombines TRBV29-1 with TRBJ1-2; D not certain. Trimming took 3 bases from V and 6 from J, leaving 5 bases between them. Germline V gives CDR1 SQVTM, CDR2 ANQGSEA. CDR3 length equals 10 residues. The CDR3 here is CSVDEDGYTF. The CDR3 DNA sequence: TGCAGCGTTGACGAGGATGGCTACACCTTC.

This chain links TRBV18 with TRBJ2-7; 9 nucleotides agree with TRBD2. This CDR3 has 16 residues. Trimming took 4 bases from V and 3 from J; bases not matched to a gene: 10. Germline CDR1 reads KGHSH; CDR2 reads LQKENI. This chain's CDR3 is CASSQLTSGSFYEQYF. CDR3 DNA: TGTGCCAGCTCACAGCTGACTAGCGGTTCCTTCTACGAGCAGTACTTC.